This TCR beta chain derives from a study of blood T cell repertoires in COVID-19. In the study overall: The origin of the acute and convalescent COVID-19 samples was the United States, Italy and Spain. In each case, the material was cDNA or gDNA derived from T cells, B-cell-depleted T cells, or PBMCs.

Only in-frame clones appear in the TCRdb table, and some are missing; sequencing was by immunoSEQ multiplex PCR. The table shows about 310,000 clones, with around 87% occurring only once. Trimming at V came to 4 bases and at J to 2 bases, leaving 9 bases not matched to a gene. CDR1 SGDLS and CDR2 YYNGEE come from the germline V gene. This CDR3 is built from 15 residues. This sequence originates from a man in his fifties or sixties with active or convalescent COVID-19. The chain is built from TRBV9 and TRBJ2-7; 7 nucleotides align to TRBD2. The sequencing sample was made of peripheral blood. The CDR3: CASSPGSGETYEQYF. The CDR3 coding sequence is TGTGCCAGCAGCCCGGGGAGCGGGGAGACCTACGAGCAGTACTTC.